This T cell receptor beta chain was found in a study of blood T cell repertoires in COVID-19. Authors' processing steps: Amplification of reference gene primers was used by the study to estimate nucleated cell counts. Generated by immunoSEQ multiplex PCR, the TCRdb table keeps only in-frame clones and is missing some. The V and J calls and the clone size are those of that table, but D and trimming were determined from the DNA. The sample includes around 230,000 clones, around 90% of them seen just once. Ages ranged from about 18 to 89 years, with residence in under 25 US areas. Clinical history reported by participants formed the basis on which cohorts were assigned. The CDR3 length is 13 residues. V gave up 6 bases and J gave up 4 bases, with 11 bases separating them.

The V call is TRBV12-3 or TRBV12-4, the J call TRBJ2-3, with a weak D call TRBD2 (6 bases). The TCR originated in a man aged 18-30 years with acute COVID-19. Sequenced sample: PBMCs or T cells enriched from blood (not recorded which). The CDR3 region has the DNA TGTGCCAGCAGCCCTGGCGGGGCAGATACGCAGTATTTT. It translates to CASSPGGADTQYF.